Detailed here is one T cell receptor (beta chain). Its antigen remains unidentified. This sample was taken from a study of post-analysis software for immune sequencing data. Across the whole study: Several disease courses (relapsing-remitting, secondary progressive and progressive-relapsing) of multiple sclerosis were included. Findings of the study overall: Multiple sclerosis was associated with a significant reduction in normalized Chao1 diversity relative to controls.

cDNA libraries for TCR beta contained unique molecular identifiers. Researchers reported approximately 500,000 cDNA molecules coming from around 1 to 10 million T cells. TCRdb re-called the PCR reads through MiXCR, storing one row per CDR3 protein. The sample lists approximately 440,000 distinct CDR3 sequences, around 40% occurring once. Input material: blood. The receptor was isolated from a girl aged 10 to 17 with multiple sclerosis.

CDR3: CSVVLRAGAGHEQFF. The CDR3 coding sequence is TGCAGCGTTGTACTGCGAGCGGGAGCCGGCCATGAGCAGTTCTTC. The chain carries TRBV29-1 and TRBJ2-1, with TRBD2 identical over 8 bases. The V gene's germline CDR1 is SQVTM and CDR2 ANQGSEA. The junction had 13 bases not matched to a gene; V was cut back by 4 bases and J by 8 bases. CDR3 size: 15 residues.